This T cell receptor (beta chain) was retrieved from a study of T-cell memory formation after mild COVID-19. Study in general: The TCR clusters were mostly specific to one donor.

Study-level findings and limits: Researchers found some responding clones in pre-infection memory, a sign that cross-reactive memory joined. Specificity for SARS-CoV-2 was not confirmed among the second-wave clones peaking on day 37.

This clonotype was seen a few times. Its antigen remains unknown. TCRdb independently ran MiXCR on the 5' RACE reads; one entry per CDR3 protein. This sample has more than 200,000 distinct CDR3 sequences; about 16% occur once, and the top ten carry roughly 3.6%. This sequence originates from a young man who had mild COVID-19 (a few samples of this study predate the infection). Cell type and time point are not known. Sequencing input: PBMCs or a T cell subset sorted from them (not recorded which).

This CDR3 reads CASSRQRNTEAFF. The DNA of the CDR3 is TGTGCCAGCAGTCGACAGCGGAACACTGAAGCTTTCTTT. This sequence joins TRBV6-2 or TRBV6-3 and TRBJ1-1, with D possibly TRBD1 on 5 matching bases. Germline-derived CDR1 and CDR2 are MNHEY and SVGEGT. V shed 5 bases and J shed 1 base, with 8 bases lying between them. CDR3 length equals 13 residues.